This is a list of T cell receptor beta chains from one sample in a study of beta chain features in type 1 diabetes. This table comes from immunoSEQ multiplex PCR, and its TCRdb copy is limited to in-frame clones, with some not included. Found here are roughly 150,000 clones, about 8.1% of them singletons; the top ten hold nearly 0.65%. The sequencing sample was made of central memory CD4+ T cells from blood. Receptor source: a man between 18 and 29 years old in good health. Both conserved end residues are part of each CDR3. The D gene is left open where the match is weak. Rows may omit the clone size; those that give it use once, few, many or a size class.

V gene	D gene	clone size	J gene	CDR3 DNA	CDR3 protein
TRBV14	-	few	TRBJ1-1	TGTGCCAGCAAACCACCCGGGATAATGAACACTGAAGCTTTCTTT	CASKPPGIMNTEAFF
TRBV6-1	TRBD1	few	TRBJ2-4	TGTGCCAGCAGTGACCGGGACAGGGGAGTTCAGTACTTC	CASSDRDRGVQYF
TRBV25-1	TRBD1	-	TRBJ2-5	TGTGCCAGCAGTGCCACCGGGACAGGGAAAGAGACCCAGTACTTC	CASSATGTGKETQYF
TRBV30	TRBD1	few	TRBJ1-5	TGTGCCTGGAGTCGACAGGGAGATCAGCCCCAGCATTTT	CAWSRQGDQPQHF
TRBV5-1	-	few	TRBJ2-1	TGCGCCAGCAGCTCTAGTGGAGGCCCTTTCAATGAGCAGTTCTTC	CASSSSGGPFNEQFF
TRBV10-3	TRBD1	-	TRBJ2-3	TGTGCCATCAGTGAGTCGACCCAGGGGGCAGATACGCAGTATTTT	CAISESTQGADTQYF
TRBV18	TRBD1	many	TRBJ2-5	TGTGCCAGCTCAAGGACAGGGCAGCAAGAGACCCAGTACTTC	CASSRTGQQETQYF
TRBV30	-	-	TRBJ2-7	TGTGCCTGGAGTTTGGGGGGATCATCCTACGAGCAGTACTTC	CAWSLGGSSYEQYF
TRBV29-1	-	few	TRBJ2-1	TGCAGCGCCTCAGGAGGGTACAATGAGCAGTTCTTC	CSASGGYNEQFF
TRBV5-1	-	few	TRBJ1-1	TGCGCCAGCAGCTTGGGGGACGGGGGGAACACTGAAGCTTTCTTT	CASSLGDGGNTEAFF
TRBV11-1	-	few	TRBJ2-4	TGTGCCAGCAGCTTAGCTTTCTTAAACATTCAGTACTTC	CASSLAFLNIQYF
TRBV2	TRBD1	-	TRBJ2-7	TGTGCCAGCAGGTTGGACAGGGAACACGAGCAGTACTTC	CASRLDREHEQYF
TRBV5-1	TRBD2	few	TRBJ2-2	TGCGCCAGCGGCGAGCGGGGGACCTTTGACACCGGGGAGCTGTTTTTT	CASGERGTFDTGELFF
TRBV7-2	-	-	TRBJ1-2	TGTGCCAGCAGCAACAGCCAAAACTATGGCTACACCTTC	CASSNSQNYGYTF
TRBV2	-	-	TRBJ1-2	TGTGCCAGCAGTGATGCCCCCCCGAGAGCTAACTATGGCTACACCTTC	CASSDAPPRANYGYTF
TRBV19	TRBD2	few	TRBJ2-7	TGTGCCAGTACCGCCTATAGCGGGACTACCGACGAGCAGTACTTC	CASTAYSGTTDEQYF
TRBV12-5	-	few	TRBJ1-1	TGTGCTAGTGCCAAACCTCCAACAGGGAAAGGAGACACTGAAGCTTTCTTT	CASAKPPTGKGDTEAFF
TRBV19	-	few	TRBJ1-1	TGTGCCAGTAGCACCACAGGGAACACTGAAGCTTTCTTT	CASSTTGNTEAFF
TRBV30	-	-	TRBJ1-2	TGTGCCTGGATAGAAAGAGGACAACCCCTCCACTATGGCTACACCTTC	CAWIERGQPLHYGYTF
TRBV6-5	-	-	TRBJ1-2	TGTGCCAGCAGCCAGACAGCTAACTATGGCTACACCTTC	CASSQTANYGYTF
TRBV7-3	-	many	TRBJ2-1	TGTGCCAGCAGCGCCACTCTTGAGTCGGATGAGCAGTTCTTC	CASSATLESDEQFF
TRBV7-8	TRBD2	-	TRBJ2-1	TGTGCCAGCAGCTTAGGCGCCGCGGGAGCCTCCTACAATGAGCAGTTCTTC	CASSLGAAGASYNEQFF
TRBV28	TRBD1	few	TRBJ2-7	TGTGCCAGCACCACGGGGGACAGGGACGAGCAGTACTTC	CASTTGDRDEQYF
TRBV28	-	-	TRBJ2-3	TGTGCCAGCAGTTCACCCCGAGGGGGAAATGGAGATACGCAGTATTTT	CASSSPRGGNGDTQYF
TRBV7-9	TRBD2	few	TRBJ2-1	TGTGCCAGCAGCCCAGCGGGGGGGAGTGATGAGCAGTTCTTC	CASSPAGGSDEQFF
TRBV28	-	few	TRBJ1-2	TGTGCCAGCAGTTTCTCCCTGACGGGGAATGATGGCTACACCTTC	CASSFSLTGNDGYTF
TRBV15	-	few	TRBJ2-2	TGTGCCACCAGCAGAGATAAACGCTTTGGGGCATCCGGGGAGCTGTTTTTT	CATSRDKRFGASGELFF
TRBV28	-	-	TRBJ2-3	TGTGCCAGCAGTGGGGCGGGGAGAAGCACAGATACGCAGTATTTT	CASSGAGRSTDTQYF
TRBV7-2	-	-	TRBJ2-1	TGTGCCAGCAGCTCTCAGGTTTTAGTTGACAATGAGCAGTTCTTC	CASSSQVLVDNEQFF
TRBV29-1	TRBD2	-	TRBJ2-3	TGCAGCGAGGGGACTAGCGGGAGCACAGATACGCAGTATTTT	CSEGTSGSTDTQYF
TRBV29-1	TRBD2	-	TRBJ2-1	TGCAGCGTTGGACTAGCGGGAAACTCTGAGCAGTTCTTC	CSVGLAGNSEQFF
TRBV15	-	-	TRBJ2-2	TGTGCCACCAGAGGAGGGGAAAACACCGGGGAGCTGTTTTTT	CATRGGENTGELFF
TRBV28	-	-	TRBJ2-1	TGTGCCAGCAGTCCCATCGGGAGCCACAATGAGCAGTTCTTC	CASSPIGSHNEQFF
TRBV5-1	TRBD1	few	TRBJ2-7	TGCGCCAGCAGCTTGGGTGGGACAGGGGAATACGAGCAGTACTTC	CASSLGGTGEYEQYF
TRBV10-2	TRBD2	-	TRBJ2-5	TGCGCCAGCCGGGGACTAGCGGGAGAAGAGACCCAGTACTTC	CASRGLAGEETQYF
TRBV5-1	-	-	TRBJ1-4	TGCGCCAGCAGCTTGGATGGAGTACGGGATGAAAAACTGTTTTTT	CASSLDGVRDEKLFF
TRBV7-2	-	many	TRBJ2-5	TGTGCCAGCAGCCTCTACCAAGAGACCCAGTACTTC	CASSLYQETQYF
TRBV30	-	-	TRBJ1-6	TGTGCCTGGAGTGACCTAAATTCACCCCTCCACTTT	CAWSDLNSPLHF
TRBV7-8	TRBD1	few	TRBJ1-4	TGTGCCAGCAGACCTCGAACGACAGGGGCGAATGAAAAACTGTTTTTT	CASRPRTTGANEKLFF
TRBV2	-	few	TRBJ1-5	TGTGCCAGCAGGCCTGAGCGGATCGCCCTGTCCCCTTATAGCAATCAGCCCCAGCATTTT	CASRPERIALSPYSNQPQHF
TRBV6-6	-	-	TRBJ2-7	TGTGCCAGCAGTTACTCTGGGCGGGGGCCCTACGAGCAGTACTTC	CASSYSGRGPYEQYF
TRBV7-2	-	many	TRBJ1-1	TGTGCCAGCAGCTTAGAAGGGGTGAGGACTGAAGCTTTCTTT	CASSLEGVRTEAFF
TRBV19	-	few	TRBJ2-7	TGTGCCAGTAGTATTTCGGCAGGGGGGTTCTACGAGCAGTACTTC	CASSISAGGFYEQYF
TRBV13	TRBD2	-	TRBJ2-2	TGTGCCAGCAGCCAAGGACTAGCGGGGGCCCGCGACACCGGGGAGCTGTTTTTT	CASSQGLAGARDTGELFF
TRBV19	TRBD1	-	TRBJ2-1	TGTGCCACCCGATCAAAACAGGGGAACAATGAGCAGTTCTTC	CATRSKQGNNEQFF
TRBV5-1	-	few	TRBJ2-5	TGCGCCAGCAGCCGACAGCTGGCAGAGACCCAGTACTTC	CASSRQLAETQYF
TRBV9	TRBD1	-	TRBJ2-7	TGTGCCAGCAGCGTAACACCGGGACAGAGTGGGGAGCAGTACTTC	CASSVTPGQSGEQYF
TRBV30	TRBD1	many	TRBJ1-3	TGTGCCTGGACAGGGGGCGACGGAAACACCATATATTTT	CAWTGGDGNTIYF
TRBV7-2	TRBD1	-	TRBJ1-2	TGTGCCAGCAGAGATAACAGGGGATATGGCTACACCTTC	CASRDNRGYGYTF
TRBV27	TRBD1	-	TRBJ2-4	TGTGCCACCAGCCCCAGGGGGCTTGACATTCAGTACTTC	CATSPRGLDIQYF
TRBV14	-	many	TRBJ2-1	TGTGCCAGCAGCCAAGGGAGCCTCCACAATGAGCAGTTCTTC	CASSQGSLHNEQFF
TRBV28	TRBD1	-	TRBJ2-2	TGTGCCAGCACCATTCGACAGGGGTTCGACACCGGGGAGCTGTTTTTT	CASTIRQGFDTGELFF
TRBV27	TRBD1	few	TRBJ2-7	TGTGCCAGCAGTTCGGGACAGGGTTTCAGCGAGCAGTACTTC	CASSSGQGFSEQYF
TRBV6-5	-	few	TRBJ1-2	TGTGCCAGCAGGACCCCAGCGAGAAGGGGTTGGGGCTACACCTTC	CASRTPARRGWGYTF
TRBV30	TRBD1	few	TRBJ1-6	TGTGCCTGGAGTGTACTGACAGGGAGTTCACCCCTCCACTTT	CAWSVLTGSSPLHF